This TCR beta chain appears in the sequencing data of a study of shared clonotypes between healthy human individuals. The germline V gene has CDR1 SGHNT and CDR2 YYREEE (reference sequence). V lost 4 bases to trimming and J lost 2 bases; unmatched junction nucleotides: 6. The CDR3 is 16 amino acids. Only Caucasian adults living in Nashville, Tennessee served as donors. Running of the assay took place at deep level. Profiling relied on immunoSEQ multiplex PCR, and the TCRdb table lists in-frame clones only, not all of them. The repertoire includes roughly 2 million clones, 95% of them detected once, and under 0.15% sits in the top ten.

Sequencing was performed on naive CD4+ T cells sorted from blood. Subset in this sample: CD45RA+ positively selected. The chain recombines TRBV5-4 with TRBJ2-5; TRBD2 aligns across 12 bases. The origin of this receptor is a man aged 18 to 29 in good health. The CDR3 nucleotides are TGTGCCAGCAGCAAACTAGCGGGGGGAGCGCAAGAGACCCAGTACTTC. Translated: CASSKLAGGAQETQYF. The full variable domain, its missing parts supplied by reference TRBV5-4 and TRBJ2-5, is ETGVTQSPTHLIKTRGQQVTLRCSSQSGHNTVSWYQQALGQGPQFIFQYYREEENGRGNFPPRFSGLQFPNYSSELNVNALELDDSALYLCASSKLAGGAQETQYFGPGTRLLVL.